The 3 T cell receptor beta chains in this list originate from one sample, sequenced in a study of memory CD8 T cells in hepatitis C reinfection. Described time point: late/post reinfection, 12 to 24 weeks after detection. Sorted cells were sequenced directly ex vivo without any in vitro expansion. TCRdb's table, derived via immunoSEQ multiplex PCR, lists solely in-frame clones and lacks some. The sample has 45,000 to 50,000 clones; about 91% are singletons. The sequenced material came from naive CD8+ T cells sorted from blood. These receptors were collected from a man aged 18-30 years with hepatitis C virus infection.

The J gene is TRBJ1-1, the V gene TRBV29-1; 9 nucleotides agree with TRBD1. Germline CDR1 and CDR2: SQVTM and ANQGSEA. The CDR3 has 11 amino acids. V was clipped by 7 bases and J by 11 bases; unmatched bases: 8. CDR3: CSAGTGLVAFF. The CDR3 DNA reads TGCAGCGCCGGGACAGGGCTGGTCGCTTTCTTT. The full variable domain, with the rest looked up from reference TRBV29-1 and TRBJ1-1, is SAVISQKPSRDICQRGTSLTIQCQVDSQVTMMFWYRQQPGQSLTLIATANQGSEATYESGFVIDKFPISRPNLTFSTLTVSNMSPEDSSIYLCSAGTGLVAFFGQGTRLTVV.

This rearrangement joins TRBV7-8 to TRBJ2-7; TRBD2 matches 7 bases. The germline gives CDR1 SGHVS, CDR2 FQNEAQ. CDR3 length: 15 residues. V was clipped by 1 base and J by 7 bases; unmatched bases: 10. DNA for the CDR3: TGTGCCAGCAGCTTAGATCGCGCGGGAGTCGGTGAGCAGTACTTC. Encoded protein: CASSLDRAGVGEQYF.

The chain is built from TRBV27 and TRBJ1-5; no clear D gene. Trimming left V 3 bases short and J 0 bases short, with 12 bases between. The length of the CDR3 is 16 residues. Looked up from germline, CDR1 is MNHEY and CDR2 is SMNVEV (reference sequence). CDR3 DNA sequence: TGTGCCAGCAGTTTCGCAGGTTCCTATAGCAATCAGCCCCAGCATTTT. Its translation is CASSFAGSYSNQPQHF.